This T cell receptor (beta chain) is drawn from a study of identical twins. All of the donors were Caucasians in good health. Germline CDR1 is PRHDT and CDR2 is FYEKMQ (reference sequence). V was pared by 3 bases and J by 6 bases, with 5 bases between. The CDR3 covers 12 residues. This clonotype was seen repeatedly, ten times or more. TCRdb reprocessed the 5' RACE reads via MiXCR and lists one record per CDR3 protein. The sample has around 100,000 distinct CDR3 sequences; around 5.5% are singletons. The specimen sequenced was memory T cells sorted from blood. The V and J genes are TRBV13 and TRBJ2-2, with D unclear. The sequence came from a woman in her forties or fifties in good health. The CDR3 protein is CASSLTSGELFF. DNA for the CDR3: TGTGCCAGCAGCTTGACATCCGGGGAGCTGTTTTTT.